This T cell receptor beta chain stems from a study of blood T cell repertoires in COVID-19 (dated by TCRdb to between 2020 and 2021). Broadly, across the study: The collaborator samples originated in the United States, Italy and Spain and spanned the acute and convalescent phases of COVID-19. Deeply sampled blood TCRbeta repertoires from subjects exposed to, actively infected with, or recovered from COVID-19 were included in the dataset. The prospective study material was composed of cDNA or gDNA derived from T cells, B-cell-depleted T cells, or PBMCs. Where available, HLA class I and class II types were obtained from metadata supplied by the sample provider rather than from assay-based typing. Sample metadata almost always included a de-identified subject ID, COVID-19 status, age in years and sex. The repertoires were made available in a free public database intended to serve as a resource for research on the immune response to SARS-CoV-2. The samples were drawn from the first 160 participants of the ongoing ImmuneRACE study and from 1,254 subjects provided by 6 global collaborators.

TCRbeta CDR3 regions were amplified from genomic DNA using the immunoSEQ Assay, a bias-controlled multiplex PCR. In the original analysis: The number of nucleated cells in each sample was estimated by amplification of reference gene primers within the assay. Sequence reads were collapsed and filtered to measure the absolute abundance of every unique TCRbeta CDR3 rearrangement. For each sample, productive Simpson clonality was calculated as the square root of Simpson's diversity index over productive rearrangements. Drawn from immuneACCESS, this table holds only the in-frame rearrangements with V and J called that TCRdb kept. Clones are partly lost; checked studies trace under half to an unresolved V gene and leave the rest unexplained. The V and J calls and clone size were taken over from that table, and D and trimming were inferred from the DNA. Within this sample are approximately 26,000 clones, with 90% of them counted one time only. The biggest ten clones account for under 2% of the sample.

This clone appeared a few times. This clone's antigen is unknown. Base quality data are lacking; no much larger clone is found one base away. As encoded in the germline V gene (reference sequence), CDR1 is LNHDA while CDR2 is SQIVND. The CDR3 goes from the cysteine to the phenylalanine over 13 residues. The entry retains the CDR3 DNA only, 39 bases that are in frame from base 1. At the junction V is shortened by 6 bases and J by 6 bases; bases outside the gene matches: 5. Here is what the overall study found, with its caveats: How much clinical and demographic metadata was included differed by source and by participant, and the metadata was provided uncurated.

Whole blood was collected in K2EDTA tubes by collaborating institutions according to the institutions' own protocols. For TCRbeta analysis, collaborator samples were shipped as frozen whole blood, as isolated PBMCs, or as DNA extracted from either sample type. The TCR comes from a woman aged 55-69 years with active COVID-19. The specimen sequenced was peripheral blood. The V and J segments used are TRBV19 and TRBJ2-1; 7 bases in between match TRBD2. The CDR3 has the sequence CASSGRKRNEQFF. The bases read TGTGCCAGTAGCGGGAGGAAGCGCAATGAGCAGTTCTTC. The CDR3, completed at both ends by the reference TRBV19 and TRBJ2-1 genes, gives the full variable domain DGGITQSPKYLFRKEGQNVTLSCEQNLNHDAMYWYRQDPGQGLRLIYYSQIVNDFQKGDIAEGYSVSREKKESFPLTVTSAQKNPTAFYLCASSGRKRNEQFFGPGTRLTVL.